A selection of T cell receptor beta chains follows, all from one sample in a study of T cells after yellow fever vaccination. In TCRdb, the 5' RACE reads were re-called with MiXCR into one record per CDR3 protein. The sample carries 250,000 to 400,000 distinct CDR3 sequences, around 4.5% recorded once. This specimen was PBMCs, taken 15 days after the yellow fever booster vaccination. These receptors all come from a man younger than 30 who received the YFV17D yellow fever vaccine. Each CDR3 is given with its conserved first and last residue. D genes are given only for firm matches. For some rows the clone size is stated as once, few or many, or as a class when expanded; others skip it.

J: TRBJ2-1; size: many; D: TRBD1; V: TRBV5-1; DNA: TGCGCCAGCGTTGGAGGACAGGGTCCCATCGAGCAGTTCTTC; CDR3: CASVGGQGPIEQFF
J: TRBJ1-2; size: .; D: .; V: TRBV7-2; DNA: TGTGCCAGCAGCTTAGGACATCAAGTTACTAACTATGGCTACACCTTC; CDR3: CASSLGHQVTNYGYTF
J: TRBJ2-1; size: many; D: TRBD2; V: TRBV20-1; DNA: TGCAGTGCTAGAGAGGTAGCGGGGGGGCGAGAGCAGTTCTTC; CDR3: CSAREVAGGREQFF
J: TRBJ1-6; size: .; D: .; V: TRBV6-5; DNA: TGTGCCAGCAGGCTGGGAGGGGGTATCTCACCCCTCCACTTT; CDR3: CASRLGGGISPLHF
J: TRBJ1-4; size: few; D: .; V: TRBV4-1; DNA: TGCGCCAGCAGCCAAGACTGGGAGGAAAAACTGTTTTTT; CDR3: CASSQDWEEKLFF
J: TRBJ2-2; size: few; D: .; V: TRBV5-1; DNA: TGCGCCAGCAGCTACTTATGGAACACCGGGGAGCTGTTTTTT; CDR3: CASSYLWNTGELFF
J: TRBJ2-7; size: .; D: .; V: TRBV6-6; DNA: TGTGCCACAGGTACGGACGGCTACGAGCAGTACTTC; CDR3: CATGTDGYEQYF
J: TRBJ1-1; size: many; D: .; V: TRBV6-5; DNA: TGTGCCAGCAGTTACTCGAGTACGGGGGTCCGCACTGAAGCTTTCTTT; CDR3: CASSYSSTGVRTEAFF
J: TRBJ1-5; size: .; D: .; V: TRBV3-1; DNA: TGTGCCAGCAGCCAACGGGATAGCAATCAGCCCCAGCATTTT; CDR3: CASSQRDSNQPQHF
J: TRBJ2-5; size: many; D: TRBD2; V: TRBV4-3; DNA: TGCGCCAGCAGCCAAGGACCTAGCGGGGGGGCCGCGGAGACCCAGTACTTC; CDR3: CASSQGPSGGAAETQYF
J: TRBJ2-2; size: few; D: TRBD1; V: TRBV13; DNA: TGTGCCAGCAGCACCGTCGTCGGGCAGGGGACAGCGAACACCGGGGAGCTGTTTTTT; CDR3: CASSTVVGQGTANTGELFF
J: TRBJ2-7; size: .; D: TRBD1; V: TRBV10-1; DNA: TGCGCCAGCAGTCGGGACAGCTCTGGATTCAGGTACTTC; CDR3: CASSRDSSGFRYF
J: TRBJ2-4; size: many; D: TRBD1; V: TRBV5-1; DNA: TGCGCCAGCAGCTTGGTGGGACAGAACATTCAGTACTTC; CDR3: CASSLVGQNIQYF
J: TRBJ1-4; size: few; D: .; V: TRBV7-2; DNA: TGTGCCAGCAGCTCACAAATTGGGTTTAATGAAAAACTGTTTTTT; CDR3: CASSSQIGFNEKLFF
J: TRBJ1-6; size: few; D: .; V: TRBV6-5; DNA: TGTGCCAGCAGCCTACTTTTTCGGATGAGTAATTCACCCCTCCACTTT; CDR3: CASSLLFRMSNSPLHF
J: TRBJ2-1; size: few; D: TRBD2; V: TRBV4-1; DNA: TGCGCCAGCAGCCAAGGAGGACTAGCGGGGGGGCAAGGGGAGCAGTTCTTC; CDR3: CASSQGGLAGGQGEQFF
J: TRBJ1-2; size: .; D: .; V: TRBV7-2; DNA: TGTGCCAGCAGCGAGGACAGAAACTATGGCTACACCTTC; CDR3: CASSEDRNYGYTF
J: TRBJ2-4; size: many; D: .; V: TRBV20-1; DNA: TGCAGTGCTAGTCGTTGGGCCAAAAACATTCAGTACTTC; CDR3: CSASRWAKNIQYF
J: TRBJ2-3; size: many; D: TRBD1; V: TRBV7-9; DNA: TGTGCCAGCAGCTTAGGTCGGGACAGTCCTCCCCATTTT; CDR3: CASSLGRDSPPHF
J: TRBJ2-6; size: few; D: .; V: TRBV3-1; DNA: TGTGCCAGCAGCCAAGGGGGGCTTCGCTCTGGGGCCAACGTCCTGACTTTC; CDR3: CASSQGGLRSGANVLTF
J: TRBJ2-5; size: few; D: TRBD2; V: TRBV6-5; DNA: TGTGCCAGCGGGTTGGCGGGGGGGGTCCAAGAGACCCAGTACTTC; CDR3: CASGLAGGVQETQYF
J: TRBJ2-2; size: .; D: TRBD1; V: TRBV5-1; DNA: TGCGCCAGCAGCGGATCACCCGGGACAGGAGGCACCGGGGAGCTGTTTTTT; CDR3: CASSGSPGTGGTGELFF